This T cell receptor beta chain was obtained from a study of T cells in Graves' hyperthyroidism and ophthalmopathy. The study based diagnoses on clinical symptoms, serum thyroxine and TRAb, thyroid ultrasound and orbital computed tomography. The CDR3 covers 15 residues. CDR1 and CDR2 from the germline V gene are MRHNA and SNTAGT. After removal of 4 bases from V and 6 bases from J, the junction contained 7 bases not matched to a gene. TCR beta CDR3 region amplification was performed from RNA transcripts. The TCR CDR3 was amplified in a first-round RT-PCR using the HTBI primer set. TCRdb re-analysed the multiplex PCR reads in MiXCR, keeping a single row per CDR3 protein. The sample lists over 500,000 distinct CDR3 sequences; roughly a sixth were seen once.

The rearrangement links TRBV6-4 to TRBJ2-1; 9 bases fit TRBD2. The sample was blood. The origin of this receptor is a woman aged 25-40 years with Graves' ophthalmopathy. The CDR3 DNA reads TGTGCCAGCAGTGCCAAAGCGGGAGGCCCCAATGAGCAGTTCTTC. Amino acid sequence: CASSAKAGGPNEQFF.